This T cell receptor beta chain was identified during a study of PD-L1 blockade in urothelial cancer. TCRdb keeps only in-frame clones here, not all; method: immunoSEQ multiplex PCR. The sample carries 58,000 or so clones, 70% to 90% recorded once. The V and J ends lost 3 bases and 5 bases, in that order; junction bases with no gene match: 5. This CDR3 comprises 15 residues. The germline V gene encodes CDR1 LNHDA and CDR2 SQIVND (reference sequence). The sequenced sample was PBMCs, obtained around atezolizumab (anti-PD-L1) treatment. The origin of this receptor is a man aged 50-59 years with urothelial cancer. The gene calls are TRBV19 and TRBJ2-5; 11 bases are a match to TRBD2. The CDR3 DNA is TGTGCCAGTAGTATTCTTCCTAGCGGGAGGGAGACCCAGTACTTC. Translation gives CASSILPSGRETQYF.